This T cell receptor beta chain was captured by sequencing in a study of glioma-infiltrating T cells. Study-level findings and limits: Tissue-blood divergence was below expectation in non-neoplastic patients, above in gliomas. Very few CDR3 sequences were shared between tissue and blood.

Using RNA template, CDR3s of TCR alpha and beta were amplified with iRepertoire arm-PCR. Tissue mRNA or PBMC total RNA, 100-400 ng, went into one-step reverse transcription and amplification. TCRdb independently ran MiXCR on the multiplex PCR reads; one entry per CDR3 protein. Here the sample spans about 110,000 distinct CDR3 sequences, 25% being singletons. Comments on this clonotype: Its antigen is unknown.

Germline V gene lookup returns CDR1 LGHDT and CDR2 YNNKEL (reference sequence). Trimming removed 2 bases from V and 10 bases from J, with 15 bases in between. CDR3 length equals 14 residues. The chain joins TRBV3-1 to TRBJ2-1; the D gene is possibly TRBD1 (6 bases). The clonotype was recovered from a human donor with low-grade glioma or glioblastoma, undergoing nonglioma brain surgery, or in good health (not recorded which). The specimen sequenced was glioma tissue, nonneoplastic brain tissue, or PBMCs (not recorded which). CDR3 sequence (DNA): TGTGCCAGCAGCCAAACCCCAGGGGTGCAGGAGCAGTTCTTC. Translation gives CASSQTPGVQEQFF.